Listed below are T cell receptor beta chains from one sample, sequenced in a study of blood T cell repertoires in COVID-19. Clones were read by immunoSEQ multiplex PCR, and TCRdb kept only the in-frame ones, dropping some. The data contain around 60,000 clones, around nine tenths of them singletons. What was sequenced was peripheral blood. The receptors derive from a man aged 65 to 85 with acute or convalescent COVID-19. The conserved cysteine and the conserved F or W are not part of the CDR3 here. Each record gives: J gene, V gene, CDR3 protein.

TRBJ2-5	TRBV5-6	ASSLTAGGPVTQY
TRBJ1-5	TRBV6-2/TRBV6-3	ASSSPQGTGSNQPQH
TRBJ1-4	TRBV6-2/TRBV6-3	ASSSLGQGGGEKLF
TRBJ2-1	TRBV7-9	ASIGRAGAYNEQF
TRBJ1-1	TRBV6-6	ASSRGQYTEAF
TRBJ1-1	TRBV7-8	ASSLGDRATEAF
TRBJ2-3	TRBV12-3/TRBV12-4	ASSFPFTDTQY
TRBJ1-4	TRBV11-2	ASSPNQGGEKLF
TRBJ1-6	TRBV28	ASSPRPRVNPNSPLH
TRBJ2-5	TRBV5-4	ASSLVAGALQETQY
TRBJ2-1	TRBV28	ASSTPGWTSGGYNEQF
TRBJ1-2	TRBV6-2/TRBV6-3	ASSLSGQGLNYGYT
TRBJ2-1	TRBV7-3	ASSLNRGSYNEQF
TRBJ1-6	TRBV19	ASARQGLMNSPLH
TRBJ1-5	TRBV6-1	ASSEAGQGYQPQH
TRBJ1-1	TRBV25-1	ASTLTGLMNTEAF
TRBJ2-2	TRBV4-3	ASSQTDRVLTGELF
TRBJ1-1	TRBV12-5	ASVKDRGNTEAF
TRBJ2-1	TRBV6-4	ASSDSSRSLVNEQF
TRBJ1-6	TRBV9	ASSVRETNSPLH
TRBJ2-3	TRBV5-1	ASSLDWTSGGTDTQY
TRBJ2-1	TRBV5-1	ASSTGQVMVNEQF
TRBJ2-3	TRBV7-2	ASSETSESFVDTQY
TRBJ1-1	TRBV11-3	ASSLRQGTEAF
TRBJ1-2	TRBV6-5	ASSRDKLYGYT
TRBJ2-5	TRBV3-1/TRBV3-2	ASMVGSGGTQY
TRBJ1-5	TRBV28	ASRGTLGQPQH
TRBJ1-5	TRBV19	ASSMRLSPDQPQH
TRBJ1-2	TRBV18	ASSPGANYGYT
TRBJ1-2	TRBV7-9	ASSLGTGRYGYT
TRBJ2-6	TRBV7-8	ASSFRAGQGSGANVLT
TRBJ2-5	TRBV3-1/TRBV3-2	ASSFRTEGWETQY
TRBJ1-5	TRBV7-3	ASSWAGGQPQH
TRBJ1-2	TRBV7-9	ASSLAWGGGGYGYT
TRBJ1-5	TRBV19	ASSAGPSSNQPQH
TRBJ2-5	TRBV10-3	AISQLVDGETQY
TRBJ2-1	TRBV5-1	ASSMGGQTNEQF
TRBJ2-1	TRBV6-5	ASKSEQGNSNEQF
TRBJ2-7	TRBV27	ASSPRLAYTYEQY
TRBJ1-2	TRBV30	AWMEGDYRGYT
TRBJ2-7	TRBV5-8	ASSRRDRGRYNEQY
TRBJ2-1	TRBV6-2/TRBV6-3	ASSQDNEQF
TRBJ2-3	TRBV30	AWSPQGKGTDTQY
TRBJ2-5	TRBV24-1	ATSDYRTSGTKETQY
TRBJ2-3	TRBV5-1	ATGLWGTDTQY
TRBJ1-6	TRBV7-2	ASANQGSSYNSPLH
TRBJ2-5	TRBV7-2	ASSLDWLAGGPQTQY
TRBJ1-2	TRBV6-2/TRBV6-3	ASSYRTGGLSGYT
TRBJ2-7	TRBV21-1	ASSNSPSRLAYPYEQY
TRBJ1-1	TRBV7-2	ASSTTKNTEAF
TRBJ1-2	TRBV28	ASSLESDYGYT
TRBJ1-5	TRBV3-1/TRBV3-2	ASSLTGYSNQPQH
TRBJ1-2	TRBV6-5	ASRKTGGASYGYT
TRBJ2-1	TRBV5-1	ASSRGGGKSYNEQF
TRBJ1-1	TRBV7-8	ASSPPGQGVNTEAF
TRBJ1-1	TRBV6-5	ASSYLTGGTEAF
TRBJ1-1	TRBV19	ASNGQGAVTEAF